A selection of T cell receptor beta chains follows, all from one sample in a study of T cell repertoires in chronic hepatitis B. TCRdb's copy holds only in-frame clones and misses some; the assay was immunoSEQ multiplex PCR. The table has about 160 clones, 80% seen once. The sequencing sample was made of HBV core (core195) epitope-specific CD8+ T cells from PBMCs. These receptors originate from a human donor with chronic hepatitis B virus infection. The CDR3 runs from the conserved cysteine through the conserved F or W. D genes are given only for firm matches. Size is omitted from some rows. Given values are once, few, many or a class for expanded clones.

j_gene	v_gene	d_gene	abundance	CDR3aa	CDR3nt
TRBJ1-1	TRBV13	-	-	CASTRGENTEAFF	TGTGCCAGCACCAGGGGTGAGAACACTGAAGCTTTCTTT
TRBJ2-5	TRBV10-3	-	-	CAISNPLEGRETQYF	TGTGCCATCAGTAACCCTTTGGAAGGGAGAGAGACCCAGTACTTC
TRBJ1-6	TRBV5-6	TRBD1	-	CARSWAEQGGNSPLHF	TGTGCCCGCAGCTGGGCCGAACAGGGGGGGAATTCACCCCTCCACTTT
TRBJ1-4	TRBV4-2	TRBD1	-	CASSQDEGTGSEKLFF	TGTGCCAGCAGCCAAGATGAGGGGACAGGGAGCGAAAAACTGTTTTTT
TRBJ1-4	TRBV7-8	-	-	CASSEPEGDEKLFF	TGTGCCAGCAGCGAACCAGAGGGAGATGAAAAACTGTTTTTT
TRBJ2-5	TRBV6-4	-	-	CASSEGGGHQETQYF	TGTGCCAGCAGTGAAGGGGGGGGCCACCAAGAGACCCAGTACTTC
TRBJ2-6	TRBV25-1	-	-	CASSAEITGQSRANVLTF	TGTGCCAGCAGTGCTGAGATAACTGGACAAAGTCGGGCCAACGTCCTGACTTTC
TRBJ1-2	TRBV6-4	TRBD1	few	CASSPSGQGGDYGYTF	TGTGCCAGCAGTCCCTCCGGACAGGGCGGGGACTATGGCTACACCTTC
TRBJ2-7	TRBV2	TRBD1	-	CASLPGDRSYEQYF	TGTGCCAGTCTCCCGGGGGACAGGTCCTACGAGCAGTACTTC
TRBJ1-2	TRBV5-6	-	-	CASSSVGGYTF	TGTGCCAGCAGCTCGGTCGGGGGCTACACCTTC
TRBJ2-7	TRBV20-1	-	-	CSADSLWEQYF	TGCAGTGCCGATTCTTTATGGGAGCAGTACTTC
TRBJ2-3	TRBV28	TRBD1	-	CASSPSGTGDTDTQYF	TGTGCCAGCAGCCCCTCCGGGACAGGAGACACAGATACGCAGTATTTT
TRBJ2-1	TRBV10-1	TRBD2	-	CASSVAGTSGYNEQFF	TGCGCCAGCAGCGTTGCCGGGACTAGCGGTTACAATGAGCAGTTCTTC
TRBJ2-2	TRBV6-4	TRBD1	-	CASSDSWGQGPGELFF	TGTGCCAGCAGTGACTCTTGGGGACAGGGTCCCGGGGAGCTGTTTTTT
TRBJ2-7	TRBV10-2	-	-	CASSESWDEQYF	TGCGCCAGCAGTGAGTCCTGGGACGAGCAGTACTTC
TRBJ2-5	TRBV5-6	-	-	CASSLDATVYQETQYF	TGTGCCAGCAGCTTGGATGCGACAGTCTACCAAGAGACCCAGTACTTC
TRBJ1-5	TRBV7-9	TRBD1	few	CASSLYYRGAVQPQHF	TGTGCCAGCAGCTTATACTACAGGGGCGCAGTCCAGCCCCAGCATTTT
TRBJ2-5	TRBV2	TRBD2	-	CASEGPGGAETQYF	TGTGCCAGCGAGGGGCCGGGAGGGGCAGAGACCCAGTACTTC
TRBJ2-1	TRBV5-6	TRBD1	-	CASSYGTGRYNEQFF	TGTGCCAGCAGCTACGGGACAGGGCGCTACAATGAGCAGTTCTTC
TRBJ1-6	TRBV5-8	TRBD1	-	CASSWAEQGGNSPLHF	TGTGCCAGCAGCTGGGCCGAACAGGGGGGGAATTCACCCCTCCACTTT
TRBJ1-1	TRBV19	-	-	CASSMNGIEAFF	TGTGCCAGTAGTATGAATGGGATTGAAGCTTTCTTT
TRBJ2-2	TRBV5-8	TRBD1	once	CASSSGTEIGVNTGELFF	TGTGCCAGCAGTTCCGGGACAGAAATCGGGGTAAACACCGGGGAGCTGTTTTTT
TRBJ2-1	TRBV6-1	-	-	CASSEQGGEPYNEQFF	TGTGCCAGCAGTGAACAGGGCGGGGAACCTTACAATGAGCAGTTCTTC
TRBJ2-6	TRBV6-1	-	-	CASIRDGSGANVLTF	TGTGCCAGCATACGGGACGGATCTGGGGCCAACGTCCTGACTTTC
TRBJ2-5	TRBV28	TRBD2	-	CASNREGDEETQYF	TGTGCCAGCAACCGGGAGGGGGACGAAGAGACCCAGTACTTC
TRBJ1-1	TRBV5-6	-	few	CASSTIQNTEAFF	TGTGCCAGCAGCACTATACAGAACACTGAAGCTTTCTTT
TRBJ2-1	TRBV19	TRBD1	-	CASSATGGNYNEQFF	TGTGCCAGTAGTGCTACAGGGGGAAATTACAATGAGCAGTTCTTC
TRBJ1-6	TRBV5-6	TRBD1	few	CASSWAEQGGNSPLHF	TGTGCCAGCAGCTGGGCCGAACAGGGGGGGAATTCACCCCTCCACTTT